The present TCR beta chain was sequenced within a study of blood T cell repertoires in COVID-19. Looking at the study overall: Samples taken during acute and convalescent COVID-19 were collected in the United States, Italy and Spain. Nucleic acid was either cDNA or gDNA, and it came from T cells, B-cell-depleted T cells, or PBMCs.

Germline assignment: CDR1 MNHNY and CDR2 SVGAGI (reference sequence). The ends lost 7 bases at V and 3 bases at J; junction bases unmatched: 5. The CDR3 contains 13 residues. Authors' processing steps: Amplification of reference gene primers provided the estimated nucleated cell counts. Assay used: immunoSEQ multiplex PCR; TCRdb lists only in-frame clones, some missing. V, J and clone size were drawn from that table, and D and trimming were deduced from the DNA. The repertoire holds approximately 120,000 clones, 84% seen once, with 6.5% to 10% in the top ten. The material sequenced was peripheral blood. This clonotype originated in a woman over 75 with active or convalescent COVID-19. This sequence joins TRBV6-6 and TRBJ2-7, with 8 bases that match TRBD2. The CDR3, as DNA: TGTGCCAGCACCCAGCGGGAGAACTACGAGCAGTACTTC. The encoded protein is CASTQRENYEQYF.